This entry features one T cell receptor beta chain sequence. The V end was cut by 0 bases, the J end by 1 base, with 7 bases between. In germline, CDR1 is MNHEY, CDR2 SMNVEV (reference sequence). This CDR3 has 14 amino acids. This specimen comes from a study of T-cell reconstitution after alpha-beta-depleted transplantation in children. Unique molecular identifiers were built into the TCRbeta library. TCRdb recomputed calls from the PCR reads with MiXCR, one row per CDR3 protein. Found here are 200,000 to 250,000 distinct CDR3 sequences, roughly 24% of them singletons; the top ten hold 2.6%. This specimen consisted of PBMCs, obtained before TCRalphabeta/CD19-depleted stem cell transplant. The chain joins TRBV27 to TRBJ2-7, with D possibly TRBD1 on 5 matching bases. The receptor's source is a girl aged 2-10 years with Fanconi anemia, due to receive a stem cell transplant. CDR3 region: CASSLSQGSYEQYF. DNA of the CDR3: TGTGCCAGCAGTTTATCCCAGGGTTCCTACGAGCAGTACTTC.